These T cell receptor beta chains were read from a single sample in a study of cytomegalovirus exposure and HLA in healthy donors. Produced via immunoSEQ multiplex PCR; TCRdb's table is partial and in-frame only. The sample lists fewer than 60,000 clones; roughly 89% were seen once. Sequencing was performed on PBMCs. The receptor set was obtained from a woman aged 18-30 years in good health and CMV-seronegative. The CDR3 runs from the conserved cysteine through the conserved F or W. A D gene is named only where the DNA matches it firmly. Expanded clones are given a class, and other clones once, few, many or no size at all.

j_call: TRBJ1-2
clone_size: -
d_call: -
v_call: TRBV5-4
cdr3_nt: TGTGCCAGCAGGTCGGACACCTATGGCTACACCTTC
cdr3_aa: CASRSDTYGYTF

j_call: TRBJ1-2
clone_size: -
d_call: -
v_call: TRBV25-1
cdr3_nt: TGTGCCAGCAGTGAATCTGCAGGGGTCTATGGCTACACCTTC
cdr3_aa: CASSESAGVYGYTF

j_call: TRBJ1-1
clone_size: -
d_call: -
v_call: TRBV27
cdr3_nt: TGTGCCAGCAGTCGCCGGGGGGGCTGGAACACTGAAGCTTTCTTT
cdr3_aa: CASSRRGGWNTEAFF

j_call: TRBJ1-1
clone_size: -
d_call: -
v_call: TRBV19
cdr3_nt: TGTGCCAGTAGTATGAAGAGTACCACTGAAGCTTTCTTT
cdr3_aa: CASSMKSTTEAFF

j_call: TRBJ2-2
clone_size: -
d_call: TRBD2
v_call: TRBV19
cdr3_nt: TGTGCCAGTAGTAGGACTAGCGGGACGTACACCGGGGAGCTGTTTTTT
cdr3_aa: CASSRTSGTYTGELFF

j_call: TRBJ2-3
clone_size: -
d_call: TRBD2
v_call: TRBV18
cdr3_nt: TGTGCCAGCTCACCAAAAGCGGGAGTCCCAGATACGCAGTATTTT
cdr3_aa: CASSPKAGVPDTQYF

j_call: TRBJ2-6
clone_size: -
d_call: TRBD2
v_call: TRBV19
cdr3_nt: TGTGCCAGTAGTCCCCTGGCGGGAGATGCTGGGGCCAACGTCCTGACTTTC
cdr3_aa: CASSPLAGDAGANVLTF

j_call: TRBJ2-7
clone_size: -
d_call: TRBD2
v_call: TRBV10-3
cdr3_nt: TGTGCCATCAGTGACCAGCGGGAGGCTACCTACGAGCAGTACTTC
cdr3_aa: CAISDQREATYEQYF

j_call: TRBJ1-3
clone_size: -
d_call: TRBD1
v_call: TRBV18
cdr3_nt: TGTGCCAGCTCACCCAAGACAGGGCCTGGAAACACCATATATTTT
cdr3_aa: CASSPKTGPGNTIYF

j_call: TRBJ2-2
clone_size: -
d_call: TRBD2
v_call: TRBV6-5
cdr3_nt: TGTGCCAGCAGTTACTCGACTAGCCACGGGGAGCTGTTTTTT
cdr3_aa: CASSYSTSHGELFF

j_call: TRBJ1-3
clone_size: -
d_call: -
v_call: TRBV2
cdr3_nt: TGTGCCAGCAGTGACTGGACACCTGGAAACACCATATATTTT
cdr3_aa: CASSDWTPGNTIYF

j_call: TRBJ2-3
clone_size: -
d_call: TRBD1
v_call: TRBV7-8
cdr3_nt: TGTGCCAGCAGCCCGGATGACAGGGGACGCACAGATACGCAGTATTTT
cdr3_aa: CASSPDDRGRTDTQYF

j_call: TRBJ2-7
clone_size: -
d_call: TRBD1
v_call: TRBV28
cdr3_nt: TGTGCCAGCAGGTCAGGGGGCTACTACGAGCAGTACTTC
cdr3_aa: CASRSGGYYEQYF

j_call: TRBJ1-1
clone_size: -
d_call: TRBD1
v_call: TRBV28
cdr3_nt: TGTGCCAGCAGTTTACTCCCGGGACAGGGGATGAACACTGAAGCTTTCTTT
cdr3_aa: CASSLLPGQGMNTEAFF

j_call: TRBJ1-1
clone_size: -
d_call: TRBD1
v_call: TRBV7-9
cdr3_nt: TGTGCCAGCAGCTTAGGGGACAGGGGGTACACTGAAGCTTTCTTT
cdr3_aa: CASSLGDRGYTEAFF

j_call: TRBJ2-1
clone_size: -
d_call: TRBD1
v_call: TRBV5-8
cdr3_nt: TGTGCCAGCAGCTCGGGACAGGGCGGGCTCTTC
cdr3_aa: CASSSGQGGLF

j_call: TRBJ2-3
clone_size: once
d_call: -
v_call: TRBV6-6
cdr3_nt: TGTGCCAGCAGTTACACTTCTCCCAGCACAGATACGCAGTATTTT
cdr3_aa: CASSYTSPSTDTQYF

j_call: TRBJ1-5
clone_size: -
d_call: TRBD1
v_call: TRBV28
cdr3_nt: TGTGCCACCACGACAGGGATAAATCAGCCCCAGCATTTT
cdr3_aa: CATTTGINQPQHF

j_call: TRBJ1-2
clone_size: -
d_call: TRBD1
v_call: TRBV27
cdr3_nt: TGTGCCAGCACCTCAGCCGGGACAGGGCCGTCGGGTGGCTACACCTTC
cdr3_aa: CASTSAGTGPSGGYTF

j_call: TRBJ2-7
clone_size: -
d_call: -
v_call: TRBV4-3
cdr3_nt: TGCGCCAGCAGCCAGGCGGTCACCTACGAGCAGTACTTC
cdr3_aa: CASSQAVTYEQYF